The present T cell receptor (beta chain) was sequenced within a study of blood T cell repertoires in COVID-19. Study as a whole: Samples came from the United States, Italy and Spain, spanning acute and convalescent COVID-19.

Germline CDR1 SGHAT, CDR2 FQDESV (reference sequence). The ends lost 5 bases at V and 6 bases at J; junction bases unmatched: 5. CDR3 length equals 16 residues. The protocol was immunoSEQ multiplex PCR, while the TCRdb copy is restricted to in-frame clones and leaves out a portion. The sample holds over 250,000 clones, roughly nine tenths seen once. Participant reports of clinical history set cohort assignment. The sample was PBMCs or T cells enriched from blood (not recorded which). The receptor was isolated from a woman between 18 and 30 years old who had recovered from COVID-19. This chain uses TRBV11-1 with TRBJ2-1; TRBD2 aligns across 15 bases. The CDR3 here is CASSTQGLAGGNEQFF. The CDR3 bases are TGTGCCAGCAGCACACAGGGACTAGCGGGAGGCAATGAGCAGTTCTTC.